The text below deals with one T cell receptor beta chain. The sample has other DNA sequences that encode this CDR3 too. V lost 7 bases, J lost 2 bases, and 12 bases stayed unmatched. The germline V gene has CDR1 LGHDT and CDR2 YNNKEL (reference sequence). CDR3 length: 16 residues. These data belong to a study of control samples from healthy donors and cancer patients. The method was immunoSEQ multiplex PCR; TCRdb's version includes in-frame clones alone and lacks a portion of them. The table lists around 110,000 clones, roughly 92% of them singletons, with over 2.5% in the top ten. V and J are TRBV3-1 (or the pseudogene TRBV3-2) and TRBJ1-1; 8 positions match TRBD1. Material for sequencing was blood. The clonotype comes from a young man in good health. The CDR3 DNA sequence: TGTGCCAGCATCCGGCAGGGGGCTGCCCCAAACACTGAAGCTTTCTTT. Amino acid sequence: CASIRQGAAPNTEAFF.